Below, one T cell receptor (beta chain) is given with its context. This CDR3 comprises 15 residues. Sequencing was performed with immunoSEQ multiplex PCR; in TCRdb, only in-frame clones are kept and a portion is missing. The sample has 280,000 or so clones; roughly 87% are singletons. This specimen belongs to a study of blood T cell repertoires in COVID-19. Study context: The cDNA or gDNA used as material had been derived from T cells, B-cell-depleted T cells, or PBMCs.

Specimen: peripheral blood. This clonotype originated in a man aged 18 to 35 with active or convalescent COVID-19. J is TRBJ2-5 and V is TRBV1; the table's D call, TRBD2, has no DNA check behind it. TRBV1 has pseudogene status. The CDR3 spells CTSSFASGEGETQYF. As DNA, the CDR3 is TGCACCAGCAGCTTCGCTAGCGGGGAAGGGGAGACCCAGTACTTC.